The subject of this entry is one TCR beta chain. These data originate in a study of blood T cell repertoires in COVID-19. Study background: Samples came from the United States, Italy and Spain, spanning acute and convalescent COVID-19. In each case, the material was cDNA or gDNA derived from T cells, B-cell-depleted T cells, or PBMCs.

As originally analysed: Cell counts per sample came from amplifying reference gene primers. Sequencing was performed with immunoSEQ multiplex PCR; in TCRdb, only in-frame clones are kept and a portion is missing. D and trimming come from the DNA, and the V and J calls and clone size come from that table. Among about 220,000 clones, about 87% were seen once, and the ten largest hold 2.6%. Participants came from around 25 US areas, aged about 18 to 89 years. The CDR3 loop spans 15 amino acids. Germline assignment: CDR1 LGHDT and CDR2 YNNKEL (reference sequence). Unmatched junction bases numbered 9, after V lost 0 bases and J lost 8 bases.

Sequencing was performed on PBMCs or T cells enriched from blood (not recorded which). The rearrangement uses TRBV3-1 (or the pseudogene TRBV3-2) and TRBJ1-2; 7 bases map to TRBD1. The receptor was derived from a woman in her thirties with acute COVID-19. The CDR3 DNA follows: TGTGCCAGCAGCCAAGAATGGACAGGCCCTGAAGGCTACACCTTC. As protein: CASSQEWTGPEGYTF.